This TCR beta chain was sequenced in a study of blood T cells in healthy people across ages. This clonotype was detected only a few times. Its antigen is undetermined. Looked up from germline, CDR1 is SNHLY and CDR2 is FYNNEI. The CDR3 length is 15 residues. V was trimmed by 2 bases and J by 4 bases, leaving 14 bases between them. Study-wide points: Long-lived donors carried more naive CD4+ cells and greater diversity than aged donors.

Sample-barcoded 5' priming and a J-beta primer mix drove a second PCR of about 6 to 11 cycles. TCRdb called the 5' RACE reads again in MiXCR, with one record for every CDR3 protein. The sample consists of about 1.6 million distinct CDR3 sequences, about 35% of them appearing once. The material sequenced was blood. This chain connects TRBV2 to TRBJ1-2; possibly TRBD1 for D (5 bases). The receptor was isolated from a woman between 25 and 40 years old in good health. This CDR3 reads CASSELQATFYGYTF. Here the CDR3 DNA reads TGTGCCAGCAGTGAATTACAGGCGACATTCTATGGCTACACCTTC.